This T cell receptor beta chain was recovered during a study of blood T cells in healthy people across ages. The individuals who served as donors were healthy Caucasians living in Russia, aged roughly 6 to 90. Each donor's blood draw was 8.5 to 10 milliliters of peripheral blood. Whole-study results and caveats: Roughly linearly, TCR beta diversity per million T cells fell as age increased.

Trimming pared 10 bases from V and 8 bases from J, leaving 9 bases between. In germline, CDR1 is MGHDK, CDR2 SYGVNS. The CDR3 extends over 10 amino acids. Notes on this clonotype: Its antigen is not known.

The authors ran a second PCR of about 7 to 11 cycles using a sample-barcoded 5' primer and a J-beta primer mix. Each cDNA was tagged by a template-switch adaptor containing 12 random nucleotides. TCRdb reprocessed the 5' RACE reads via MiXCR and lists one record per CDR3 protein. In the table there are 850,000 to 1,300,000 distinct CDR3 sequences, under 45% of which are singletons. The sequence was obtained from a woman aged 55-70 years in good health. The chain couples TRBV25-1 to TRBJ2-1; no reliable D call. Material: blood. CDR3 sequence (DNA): TGTGCCACCAGCGCCCATGAGCAGTTCTTC. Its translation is CATSAHEQFF.